These 29 T cell receptor beta chains were sequenced from one sample in a study of human versus mouse CDR3 diversity and MHC coevolution. Using immunoSEQ multiplex PCR, the repertoire was profiled, and TCRdb retains in-frame clones only, with some absent. Of tens of thousands of clones listed, over 90% were seen once; the top ten hold 15% to 20%. The specimen was naive CD4+ T cells from blood. The subset was: CD45RO-negative CD62L-positive naive CD4 T cells. These receptors were taken from a person between 55 and 69 years old in good health.

The rearrangement joins TRBV5-4 to TRBJ1-4, with 7 bases that match TRBD1. In germline, CDR1 is SGHNT, CDR2 YYREEE (reference sequence). The length of the CDR3 is 14 residues. V dropped 2 bases and J dropped 4; count of bases not matched to a gene: 2. Written as DNA, the CDR3 is TGTGCCAGCAGCTTAACAGGGGATAATGAAAAACTGTTTTTT. Its translation: CASSLTGDNEKLFF. The entire variable domain, with the rest obtained from reference TRBV5-4 and TRBJ1-4, is as follows: ETGVTQSPTHLIKTRGQQVTLRCSSQSGHNTVSWYQQALGQGPQFIFQYYREEENGRGNFPPRFSGLQFPNYSSELNVNALELDDSALYLCASSLTGDNEKLFFGSGTQLSVL.

The rearrangement joins TRBV6-5 to TRBJ1-2; D is possibly TRBD1 (5 bases). The germline CDR1 and CDR2 sequences are MNHEY and SVGAGI. The V gene lost 6 bases and the J gene lost 3 bases, with 14 bases spanning the gap. The CDR3 spans 14 residues. The CDR3 loop reads CASRPAGEYYGYTF. CDR3 bases: TGTGCCAGCAGGCCGGCGGGGGAATACTATGGCTACACCTTC.

The sample holds one count of this clone. The CDR3 protein is CASSPIPPWGREGSNEQFF. CDR3 in DNA: TGTGCCAGCAGTCCTATCCCCCCTTGGGGGCGGGAGGGCTCGAATGAGCAGTTCTTC. The chain uses TRBV27 and TRBJ2-1; 9 nucleotides match TRBD2. V gave up 5 bases and J gave up 7 bases; unmatched junction bases: 21. Germline CDR1 MNHEY, CDR2 SMNVEV (reference sequence). The CDR3 loop spans 19 amino acids.

The rearrangement uses TRBV10-2 and TRBJ2-5, with D hard to call. Deletions cut 3 bases from V and 8 bases from J, with 10 bases between. The CDR3 has 12 amino acids. Germline V CDR1 and CDR2: WSHSY, SAAADI. The chain's CDR3 is CASSEYRRTQYF. The CDR3 DNA sequence: TGCGCCAGCAGTGAATATAGGAGAACCCAGTACTTC.

The genes are TRBV18 and TRBJ2-1, with 7 bases matching TRBD2. The CDR3 has 15 amino acids. Looked up from germline, CDR1 is KGHSH and CDR2 is LQKENI. V was pared by 5 bases and J by 10 bases, with 14 bases of the junction left unmatched. CDR3 residues: CASSRSARSSGEQFF. The DNA for the CDR3 is TGTGCCAGCTCAAGATCTGCCAGATCTAGCGGCGAGCAGTTCTTC.

J is TRBJ2-7 and V is TRBV19, with 10 nucleotides matching TRBD2. The germline V gene has CDR1 LNHDA and CDR2 SQIVND (reference sequence). The CDR3 is 14 amino acids. V lost 3 bases and J lost 4; bases outside the gene matches: 3. The CDR3 DNA sequence: TGTGCCAGTAGTATGGGAGCGGGAGGGTACGAGCAGTACTTC. Amino acids: CASSMGAGGYEQYF.

This clone was observed a single time. The genes are TRBV11-3 and TRBJ2-1, with 8 bases identical to TRBD2. The V and J ends lost 6 bases and 6 bases, in that order; junction bases with no gene match: 7. Germline V gives CDR1 SGHNT, CDR2 YENEEA. The length of the CDR3 is 14 residues. The CDR3 sequence is CASRSHAGGNEQFF. In DNA, the CDR3 is TGTGCCAGCAGGTCTCACGCGGGGGGCAATGAGCAGTTCTTC. The full variable domain, its missing parts supplied by reference TRBV11-3 and TRBJ2-1, is EAGVVQSPRYKIIEKKQPVAFWCNPISGHNTLYWYLQNLGQGPELLIRYENEEAVDDSQLPKDRFSAERLKGVDSTLKIQPAELGDSAVYLCASRSHAGGNEQFFGPGTRLTVL.

V is TRBV19 and J is TRBJ1-2; a weak D match, TRBD1 (5 bases). CDR3 length equals 18 residues. The V gene lost 0 bases and the J gene lost 5 bases, with 22 bases spanning the gap. Germline CDR1 and CDR2: LNHDA and SQIVND (reference sequence). The CDR3 DNA sequence: TGTGCCAGTAGTATAGAGGCGGGGACGGAGGTTCTTAGGTATGGCTACACCTTC. As protein: CASSIEAGTEVLRYGYTF.

V and J are TRBV19 and TRBJ1-5; no clear D gene. The CDR3 covers 14 residues. Trimming took off 3 bases at V and 11 bases at J, with 17 bases between the two ends. Germline values: CDR1 LNHDA, CDR2 SQIVND (reference sequence). CDR3 DNA: TGTGCCAGTAGTATTGCACCGAGACTTGCTACCCAGCATTTT. It yields the protein CASSIAPRLATQHF.

This clone has a handful of counts. V usage is TRBV6-6 and J usage is TRBJ2-1; D is ambiguous. CDR3 length equals 15 residues. Deletions cut 0 bases from V and 4 bases from J, with 10 bases between. Germline CDR1 is MNHNY and CDR2 is SVGAGI (reference sequence). CDR3 amino acids: CASSYSMAGYNEQFF. CDR3 coding DNA: TGTGCCAGCAGTTACTCGATGGCAGGTTACAATGAGCAGTTCTTC.

The rearrangement joins TRBV7-3 to TRBJ2-7; a possible D gene is TRBD1 (5 bases). With 1 base removed from V and 6 bases from J, the gap between germline ends came to 10 bases. Germline V gene sequence: CDR1 SGHTA, CDR2 FQGTGA. The CDR3 covers 13 residues. The CDR3, as DNA: TGTGCCAGCAGCTTAATGAGGCAGGGCGAGCAGTACTTC. Protein sequence: CASSLMRQGEQYF.

This clone appeared once. The chain carries TRBV6-1 and TRBJ2-5; 8 bases are shared with TRBD1. Trimming took 6 bases from V and 4 from J; bases not matched to a gene: 7. This CDR3 region has 14 residues. Germline CDR1 and CDR2: MNHNS and SASEGT. This CDR3 reads CASRDQGASETQYF. The CDR3 DNA is TGTGCCAGCAGGGATCAGGGGGCGTCAGAGACCCAGTACTTC.

This chain uses TRBV7-9 with TRBJ2-1; TRBD2 matches 9 bases. Germline V gene sequence: CDR1 SEHNR, CDR2 FQNEAQ (reference sequence). Trimming cost V 3 bases and J 4 bases; bases outside gene matches: 1. There are 14 residues in the CDR3. CDR3 sequence reads: CASSFSGSYNEQFF. CDR3 nucleotide sequence: TGTGCCAGCAGCTTTAGCGGGAGTTACAATGAGCAGTTCTTC.

This CDR3 reads CASSFRGSYEQYF. The CDR3 region has the DNA TGTGCCAGCAGCTTCCGGGGCTCCTACGAGCAGTACTTC. The rearrangement joins TRBV5-4 to TRBJ2-7, with D possibly being TRBD2 (5 bases). The CDR3 is made up of 13 amino acids. Between the trimmed V and J ends, which lost 2 bases and 0 bases, there was a span of 6 bases. Germline V CDR1 and CDR2: SGHNT, YYREEE (reference sequence).

This sequence joins TRBV11-1 and TRBJ1-1, with D perhaps matching TRBD1 (5 bases). Germline CDR1 and CDR2: SGHAT and FQDESV (reference sequence). This CDR3 contains 17 residues. V shed 5 bases and J shed 0 bases, with 19 bases lying between them. This CDR3 reads CASSPRYGGGMNTEAFF. CDR3 bases: TGTGCCAGCAGCCCGAGATACGGGGGAGGAATGAACACTGAAGCTTTCTTT.

This chain links TRBV6-5 with TRBJ2-4; the match to TRBD1 covers 8 bases. Germline values: CDR1 MNHEY, CDR2 SVGAGI. V shed 6 bases and J 6 bases; nucleotides not matched to a gene: 4. This CDR3 comprises 13 residues. The CDR3 coding sequence is TGTGCCAGCAGGGACAGGGTTTTAAACATTCAGTACTTC. Translated: CASRDRVLNIQYF.

The chain has TRBV27 and TRBJ2-5; D gene ambiguous. CDR3 size: 14 residues. Germline CDR1 MNHEY, CDR2 SMNVEV (reference sequence). Trimming removed 3 bases at V and 1 base at J, with 9 bases between. The CDR3 bases are TGTGCCAGCAGTTTTTGGCAGTCCCAAGAGACCCAGTACTTC. Translating it yields CASSFWQSQETQYF.

J is TRBJ2-3 and V is TRBV11-3, with TRBD2 matching 8 bases. CDR1 is SGHNT and CDR2 is YENEEA in the germline V gene. V lost 6 bases, J lost 0 bases, and 5 bases stayed unmatched. There are 15 residues in the CDR3. DNA for the CDR3: TGTGCCAGCAGACTTAGCGGGGTCAGCACAGATACGCAGTATTTT. The encoded protein is CASRLSGVSTDTQYF.

This chain connects TRBV29-1 to TRBJ2-5; tentatively, D is TRBD2 (6 bases). This CDR3 is built from 13 residues. Trimming pared 3 bases from V and 5 bases from J, leaving 13 bases between. The germline gives CDR1 SQVTM, CDR2 ANQGSEA. The CDR3 bases are TGCAGCGTTGAGATCGGGGGACGCGAGACCCAGTACTTC. Its translation: CSVEIGGRETQYF.

J is TRBJ2-2 and V is TRBV5-4, with D possibly being TRBD1 (6 bases). V was pared by 2 bases and J by 6 bases, with 11 bases between. The CDR3 sequence is 14 residues long. CDR1 is SGHNT and CDR2 is YYREEE in the germline V gene (reference sequence). CDR3 bases: TGTGCCAGCAGCTTAACTAACAGGGCCGGGGAGCTGTTTTTT. Translation: CASSLTNRAGELFF.

The chain recombines TRBV4-2 with TRBJ2-5; TRBD2 is a possible D gene (6 bases). This CDR3 spans 16 amino acids. The V and J ends lost 0 bases and 4 bases respectively, with 15 bases between them. CDR1 LGHNA and CDR2 YNFKEQ come from the germline V gene. The CDR3 DNA follows: TGTGCCAGCAGCCAAGATCGGGGGTTGGGTCGAGAGACCCAGTACTTC. It specifies CASSQDRGLGRETQYF.

The CDR3 nucleotides read TGTGCCAGCAGTGGGCAAGCGGGGGATACGCAGTATTTT. Protein: CASSGQAGDTQYF. The V call is TRBV25-1, the J call TRBJ2-3, with TRBD2 matching 7 bases. This CDR3 spans 13 amino acids. V shed 4 bases, J shed 6 bases, and the junction held 4 bases outside the gene matches. The germline gives CDR1 MGHDK, CDR2 SYGVNS.

This sequence joins TRBV6-5 and TRBJ2-2, with 7 nucleotides matching TRBD1. With V trimmed by 6 bases and J by 4 bases, 5 bases remained unmatched. The CDR3 covers 14 residues. Per germline, CDR1 MNHEY and CDR2 SVGAGI. The CDR3 nucleotides read TGTGCCAGCAGAGAAGACAGGGCCACCGGGGAGCTGTTTTTT. As protein: CASREDRATGELFF.

This chain connects TRBV11-2 to TRBJ2-2; unclear D gene. Germline-derived CDR1 and CDR2 are SGHAT and FQNNGV. V gave up 5 bases and J gave up 7 bases, with 11 bases separating them. The CDR3 is 13 residues long. CDR3 nucleotide sequence: TGTGCCAGCAGCCGGGTGTCGAGCGGGGAGCTGTTTTTT. Its translation is CASSRVSSGELFF.

CDR3 sequence reads: CASSWGGRPRGGEQYF. For the CDR3, the DNA is TGTGCCAGCAGCTGGGGTGGTCGGCCTAGAGGGGGCGAGCAGTACTTC. This sequence joins TRBV5-4 and TRBJ2-7; possibly TRBD1 for D (6 bases). The germline CDR1 and CDR2 sequences are SGHNT and YYREEE (reference sequence). The CDR3 has 16 amino acids. Trimming pared 3 bases from V and 6 bases from J, leaving 22 bases between.

This clone was picked up one time. The rearrangement links TRBV27 to TRBJ2-7; perhaps TRBD2 as D (6 bases). Trimming cost V 4 bases and J 2 bases, with 15 bases left between them. CDR3 length equals 15 residues. Germline V gives CDR1 MNHEY, CDR2 SMNVEV (reference sequence). The CDR3 DNA reads TGTGCCAGCAGTTCCCCTGGGACTGGAACCTACGAGCAGTACTTC. Translated, it gives CASSSPGTGTYEQYF.

This sequence joins TRBV11-3 and TRBJ2-3; the D is unclear. Germline CDR1 reads SGHNT; CDR2 reads YENEEA. Deletions cut 4 bases from V and 4 bases from J, with 9 bases between. The CDR3 runs to 13 residues. In DNA form, the CDR3 reads TGTGCCAGCAGCTCCCCCTTTCCAGATACGCAGTATTTT. Translation gives CASSSPFPDTQYF.

This chain uses TRBV7-7 with TRBJ2-2, with D perhaps matching TRBD1 (6 bases). The V end was cut by 5 bases, the J end by 7 bases, with 17 bases between. The germline V gene has CDR1 SSHAT and CDR2 FNYEAQ (reference sequence). The CDR3 runs 15 residues. The CDR3, as DNA: TGTGCCAGCAGCGCAACCATGAACAGGGACGGGGAGCTGTTTTTT. Residues: CASSATMNRDGELFF.

The chain is built from TRBV27 and TRBJ1-5; no reliable D call. CDR1 and CDR2 from the germline V gene are MNHEY and SMNVEV (reference sequence). Trimming left V 4 bases short and J 0 bases short, with 19 bases between. The CDR3 has 18 amino acids. The CDR3 reads CASSSQKYDTSSNQPQHF. The CDR3 nucleotides are TGTGCCAGCAGTTCACAGAAATATGACACCTCTAGCAATCAGCCCCAGCATTTT.